Following are 18 T cell receptor beta chains from one sample sequenced in a study of blood T cell repertoires in COVID-19. Assay: immunoSEQ multiplex PCR; the TCRdb copy retains only in-frame clones and omits some. The data show roughly 75,000 clones, with around 89% seen just once and just under 0.6% held by the top ten. Sequences were obtained from peripheral blood. Receptors were obtained from a man aged 60 to 75 with acute or convalescent COVID-19.

The chain couples TRBV29-1 to TRBJ2-5; D possibly corresponds to TRBD1 (6 bases). Germline V lookup: CDR1 SQVTM, CDR2 ANQGSEA. This CDR3 spans 13 amino acids. DNA of the CDR3: TGCAGTCATCAGGAGTGGGGGCTAGAGACCCAGTACTTC. This encodes CSHQEWGLETQYF.

The V and J genes are TRBV27 and TRBJ1-5, with 7 positions matching TRBD1. With V trimmed by 5 bases and J by 7 bases, 11 bases remained unmatched. The CDR3 totals 15 residues. Germline V gene sequence: CDR1 MNHEY, CDR2 SMNVEV (reference sequence). The CDR3 DNA is TGTGCCAGCAGTCCCGGGACAGTGAGATCCCAGCCCCAGCATTTT. Protein: CASSPGTVRSQPQHF.

This rearrangement joins TRBV5-4 to TRBJ2-2, with 7 bases fitting TRBD1. The germline CDR1 and CDR2 sequences are SGHNT and YYREEE (reference sequence). The CDR3 has 15 residues. The V gene end was trimmed by 0 bases and the J gene end by 3 bases; junction bases not matched to a gene: 2. The CDR3: CASSLETGDTGELFF. The CDR3 bases are TGTGCCAGCAGCTTGGAAACAGGGGACACCGGGGAGCTGTTTTTT.

This clone came up a few times. The CDR3 protein is CASSLALRGGVGQFF. The CDR3 bases are TGTGCCAGCAGCTTAGCGCTTCGCGGGGGGGTCGGACAGTTCTTC. This chain joins TRBV7-8 and TRBJ2-1; 9 bases line up with TRBD2. The junction had 10 bases not matched to a gene; V was cut back by 0 bases and J by 13 bases. The germline CDR1 and CDR2 sequences are SGHVS and FQNEAQ. The CDR3 contains 15 residues.

This clone was picked up a small number of times. The rearrangement joins TRBV7-6 to TRBJ2-7; 10 bases match TRBD1. The germline V gene has CDR1 SGHVS and CDR2 FNYEAQ. The CDR3 sequence is 15 residues long. V shed 5 bases and J 2 bases; nucleotides not matched to a gene: 6. The CDR3 region has the DNA TGTGCCAGCAGCGTACTCGGGACAGGGGCCTACGAGCAGTACTTC. This translates into CASSVLGTGAYEQYF.

The count of this clone is one. V and J are TRBV10-2 and TRBJ2-7; TRBD1 matches 7 bases. CDR1 and CDR2 (germline): WSHSY, SAAADI. The CDR3 covers 14 residues. The J segment lost 2 bases and the V segment lost 6 bases, leaving 7 bases of the junction unmatched. The CDR3 is CASSSPGGTYEQYF. In nucleotides, the CDR3 is TGCGCCAGCAGCTCCCCAGGGGGTACCTACGAGCAGTACTTC.

This clone was recorded once. The DNA for the CDR3 is TGTGCCTGGAGCTACGCAGGGGCGCCGAGCCAGCCCCAGCATTTT. Protein product: CAWSYAGAPSQPQHF. The chain joins TRBV30 to TRBJ1-5, with a weak D call TRBD1 (6 bases). This CDR3 is built from 15 residues. V was clipped by 3 bases and J by 7 bases, with 19 bases between them. Germline V lookup: CDR1 GTSNPN, CDR2 SVGIG (reference sequence).

The chain joins TRBV11-2 to TRBJ2-3, with 8 bases identical to TRBD2. The CDR3 loop spans 13 amino acids. Trimming took 6 bases from V and 1 from J; bases not matched to a gene: 0. The germline V gene has CDR1 SGHAT and CDR2 FQNNGV. CDR3 coding DNA: TGTGCCAGCAGGACTAGCGGCACAGATACGCAGTATTTT. It codes for CASRTSGTDTQYF. Full variable domain (remainder filled in from reference TRBV11-2 and TRBJ2-3): EAGVAQSPRYKIIEKRQSVAFWCNPISGHATLYWYQQILGQGPKLLIQFQNNGVVDDSQLPKDRFSAERLKGVDSTLKIQPAKLEDSAVYLCASRTSGTDTQYFGPGTRLTVL.

The chain employs TRBV28 and TRBJ2-2; TRBD1 is a possible D gene (5 bases). The germline V gene encodes CDR1 MDHEN and CDR2 SYDVKM. Trimming took off 2 bases at V and 3 bases at J, with 13 bases between the two ends. There are 16 residues in the CDR3. The CDR3 DNA follows: TGTGCCAGCAGTTTAAGACAGCTACCGGACACCGGGGAGCTGTTTTTT. This encodes CASSLRQLPDTGELFF.

The V call is TRBV5-1, the J call TRBJ1-3; D not resolved. Germline CDR1 and CDR2: SGHRS and YFSETQ. The CDR3 totals 16 residues. V gave up 4 bases and J gave up 0 bases, with 14 bases separating them. CDR3 bases: TGCGCCAGCAGCCCCGGACTAGACAACTCTGGAAACACCATATATTTT. This codes for CASSPGLDNSGNTIYF.

The chain joins TRBV2 to TRBJ1-4, with 7 positions matching TRBD1. The CDR3 is 16 residues long. The germline V gene encodes CDR1 SNHLY and CDR2 FYNNEI. V gave up 2 bases and J gave up 7 bases; unmatched junction bases: 10. CDR3 DNA: TGTGCCAGCAGTGAAAGACAGGGAGGTTTAGGTGAAAAACTGTTTTTT. This translates into CASSERQGGLGEKLFF.

The rearrangement joins TRBV5-1 to TRBJ1-4, with 9 bases lining up with TRBD1. CDR3 size: 15 residues. Germline CDR1 SGHRS, CDR2 YFSETQ. J was trimmed by 3 bases and V by 3 bases; bases with no gene match: 3. The CDR3 region is CASSSGQGSNEKLFF. The CDR3 DNA sequence: TGCGCCAGCAGCTCCGGACAGGGGTCTAATGAAAAACTGTTTTTT.

This chain connects TRBV19 to TRBJ1-5; TRBD1 agrees at 9 bases. J lost 2 bases, V lost 10 bases, and 9 bases had no gene match. This CDR3 region has 15 residues. The germline V gene has CDR1 LNHDA and CDR2 SQIVND (reference sequence). The CDR3 DNA follows: TGTGCCACGCGTACCCGGGACAGGGGCAATCAGCCCCAGCATTTT. Protein product: CATRTRDRGNQPQHF.

V gene TRBV10-3 combines with J gene TRBJ1-5; 8 nucleotides match TRBD1. Germline trimming cut 4 bases from V and 5 bases from J; bases unmatched to any gene: 7. The germline V gene has CDR1 ENHRY and CDR2 SYGVKD. The CDR3 consists of 15 residues. CDR3 residues: CAISALGQGDQPQHF. The CDR3 nucleotides read TGTGCCATCAGTGCATTAGGACAGGGAGATCAGCCCCAGCATTTT.

This chain uses TRBV5-4 with TRBJ2-7; 11 bases are a match to TRBD1. The CDR3 extends over 14 amino acids. Germline V gene data show CDR1 as SGHNT and CDR2 as YYREEE (reference sequence). V gave up 2 bases and J gave up 7 bases; unmatched junction bases: 5. The CDR3 reads CASSLGQGAREQYF. CDR3 in DNA: TGTGCCAGCAGCTTAGGACAGGGGGCGCGTGAGCAGTACTTC.

This clone was counted once. V and J are TRBV6-5 and TRBJ2-1; possibly TRBD1 for D (6 bases). From germline, CDR1 is MNHEY and CDR2 SVGAGI. Trimming took 6 bases from V and 10 from J, leaving 13 bases between them. The CDR3 is made up of 12 amino acids. CDR3: CASRTSRGEQFF. CDR3 coding DNA: TGTGCCAGCAGGACCTCCAGGGGAGAGCAGTTCTTC.

The chain joins TRBV18 to TRBJ2-5; the match to TRBD2 covers 7 bases. Germline V gene lookup returns CDR1 KGHSH and CDR2 LQKENI. The CDR3 extends over 13 amino acids. Unmatched junction bases numbered 1, after V lost 5 bases and J lost 1 base. In nucleotides, the CDR3 is TGTGCCAGCTCATCTAGCGGCCAAGAGACCCAGTACTTC. Translated, it gives CASSSSGQETQYF.

The J gene is TRBJ2-7, the V gene TRBV5-1, with D tentatively TRBD2 (6 bases). This CDR3 region has 14 residues. The germline V gene encodes CDR1 SGHRS and CDR2 YFSETQ. V dropped 0 bases and J dropped 5 bases, with 12 bases sitting between them. The CDR3 sequence: CASSLVRGLDEQYF. Here the CDR3 DNA reads TGCGCCAGCAGCTTGGTTCGGGGGTTAGACGAGCAGTACTTC.